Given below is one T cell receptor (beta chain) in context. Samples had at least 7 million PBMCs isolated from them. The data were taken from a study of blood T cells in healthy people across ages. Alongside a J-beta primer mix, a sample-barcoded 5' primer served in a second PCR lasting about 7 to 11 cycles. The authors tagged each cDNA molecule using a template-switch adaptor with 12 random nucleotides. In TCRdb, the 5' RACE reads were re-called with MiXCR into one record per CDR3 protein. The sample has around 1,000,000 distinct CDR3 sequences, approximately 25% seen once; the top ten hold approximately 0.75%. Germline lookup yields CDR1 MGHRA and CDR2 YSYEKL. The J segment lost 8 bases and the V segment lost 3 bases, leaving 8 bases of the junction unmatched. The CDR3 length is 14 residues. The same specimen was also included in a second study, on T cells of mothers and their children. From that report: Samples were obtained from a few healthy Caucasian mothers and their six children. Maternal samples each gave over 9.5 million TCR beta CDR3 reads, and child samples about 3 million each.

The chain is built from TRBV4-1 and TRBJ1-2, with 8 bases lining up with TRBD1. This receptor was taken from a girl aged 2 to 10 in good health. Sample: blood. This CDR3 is CASSHQTGEGGYTF. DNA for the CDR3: TGCGCCAGCAGCCATCAGACAGGGGAGGGCGGCTACACCTTC.